Sequencing of this T cell receptor (beta chain) was carried out in a study of radiotherapy plus CTLA-4 blockade in lung cancer. Trimming removed 6 bases from V and 4 bases from J; junction bases left unmatched: 1. Germline V CDR1 and CDR2: SNHLY, FYNNEI. The length of the CDR3 is 15 residues. Some clones are missing from TCRdb's copy, which holds only in-frame ones; the method was immunoSEQ multiplex PCR. The table includes around 37,000 clones, around 75% detected once. V is TRBV2 and J is TRBJ2-3; 16 nucleotides line up with TRBD2. The receptor was isolated from a human donor with non-small cell lung cancer that progressed on radiotherapy plus ipilimumab. The sample consisted of peripheral blood, taken from a patient treated with radiotherapy plus ipilimumab. In nucleotides, the CDR3 is TGTGCCAGCAGGGGGACTAGCGGGGGGGCAGATACGCAGTATTTT. This gives the protein CASRGTSGGADTQYF.